This entry features one T cell receptor (beta chain) sequence. The TCRbeta library was prepared with unique molecular identifiers. TCRdb used MiXCR to reprocess the PCR reads, holding one entry per CDR3 protein. Among some 600,000 distinct CDR3 sequences listed, approximately 15% were seen once. The source of the sample is a study of T-cell reconstitution after alpha-beta-depleted transplantation in children. The V gene's germline CDR1 is MGHRA and CDR2 YSYEKL. V was shortened by 4 bases and J by 4 bases, with 13 bases between the two germline ends. The CDR3 is 15 amino acids. The source of this sequence is a human donor who donated a stem cell graft to a child with acute myeloid leukemia. V gene TRBV4-1 combines with J gene TRBJ2-2; D gene unclear. This specimen consisted of PBMCs from the stem cell graft donor, obtained from the stem cell graft. The CDR3 loop is CASSPVNVGTGELFF. The CDR3, as DNA: TGCGCCAGCAGCCCAGTGAACGTGGGCACCGGGGAGCTGTTTTTT.